This T cell receptor (beta chain) stems from a study of shared clonotypes between healthy human individuals. This CDR3 region has 16 residues. The V segment lost 4 bases and the J segment 0 bases; nucleotides outside the gene matches: 4. Germline V lookup: CDR1 LGHNA, CDR2 YSLEER. Comment on this clone: The antigen is not known.

Method: immunoSEQ multiplex PCR; TCRdb's copy keeps in-frame clones and lacks some. The profile covers a few million clones, with more than 85% appearing a single time and around 0.4% taken by the ten largest. Study observations and caveats: When compared with the clonotypes that were shared by all four sorted-subset donors, the non-shared clonotypes turned out to have lower generation probabilities.

The sequence was obtained from a man between 18 and 35 years old in good health. Some clones in this sample may be carry-over from other donors' samples. The sample was naive CD4+ T cells from PBMCs. Subset in this sample: CD45RA+ positively selected. The rearrangement uses TRBV4-3 and TRBJ1-1; 11 nucleotides agree with TRBD1. The CDR3 region has the DNA TGCGCCAGCAGCCCCCGGGACAGGGGGATGAACACTGAAGCTTTCTTT. This translates into CASSPRDRGMNTEAFF.